The 29 T cell receptor beta chains below were found in one sample sequenced in a study of beta chain features in type 1 diabetes. Expressed TCRB transcripts got sequenced, as all isolated RNA was reverse transcribed. Repertoires were generated with immunoSEQ multiplex PCR, while TCRdb's copy carries only in-frame clones and drops some. The sample holds some 500,000 clones, about an eighth seen once. Sequencing was done on a sample of naive CD4+ T cells from blood. The source of these receptors is a woman between 18 and 29 years old in good health.

Ten or more counts support this clone. This chain joins TRBV30 and TRBJ2-1, with TRBD2 matching over 12 bases. This CDR3 spans 12 amino acids. V shed 3 bases and J 16 bases; nucleotides not matched to a gene: 7. The V gene's germline CDR1 is GTSNPN and CDR2 SVGIG (reference sequence). This CDR3 is CAWRLAGGPPFF. The CDR3 bases are TGTGCCTGGAGACTAGCGGGAGGCCCTCCCTTCTTC.

This clone was picked up a small number of times. This chain links TRBV30 with TRBJ2-5; D is perhaps TRBD2 (5 bases). In germline, CDR1 is GTSNPN, CDR2 SVGIG (reference sequence). V lost 4 bases and J lost 5, with 8 bases in between. The CDR3 totals 11 residues. CDR3 sequence reads: CAWTPGETQYF. CDR3 bases: TGTGCCTGGACTCCGGGGGAGACCCAGTACTTC. The full variable domain, completed using reference TRBV30 and TRBJ2-5, is SQTIHQWPATLVQPVGSPLSLECTVEGTSNPNLYWYRQAAGRGLQLLFYSVGIGQISSEVPQNLSASRPQDRQFILSSKKLLLSDSGFYLCAWTPGETQYFGPGTRLLVL.

The chain employs TRBV5-6 and TRBJ1-4; the D gene is possibly TRBD1 (6 bases). The V end lost 4 bases, the J end lost 6 bases, and 19 bases lay between the germline ends. Germline V gene data show CDR1 as SGHDT and CDR2 as YYEEEE. The CDR3 consists of 16 residues. This CDR3 reads CASSSPTGEVDEKLFF. CDR3 coding DNA: TGTGCCAGCAGCAGCCCGACAGGAGAAGTCGATGAAAAACTGTTTTTT.

Concerning this clone itself: This sample includes further DNA sequences coding for the same CDR3. The chain has TRBV5-1 and TRBJ2-3; 9 positions agree with TRBD2. The V gene end was trimmed by 0 bases and the J gene end by 0 bases; junction bases not matched to a gene: 2. Germline assignment: CDR1 SGHRS and CDR2 YFSETQ. The CDR3 spans 16 residues. The CDR3 nucleotides are TGCGCCAGCAGCTTGGGACTAGCGGAGAGCACAGATACGCAGTATTTT. Translation gives CASSLGLAESTDTQYF.

In this sample, this clone turned up a few times. The chain uses TRBV2 and TRBJ2-3, with unresolved D. This CDR3 spans 13 amino acids. The V gene lost 8 bases and the J gene lost 4 bases, with 13 bases spanning the gap. Germline V CDR1 and CDR2: SNHLY, FYNNEI. The CDR3 DNA reads TGTGCCAGCCAAACACGGGCCCCAGATACGCAGTATTTT. Protein product: CASQTRAPDTQYF. Full variable domain (rest looked up from reference TRBV2 and TRBJ2-3): EPEVTQTPSHQVTQMGQEVILRCVPISNHLYFYWYRQILGQKVEFLVSFYNNEISEKSEIFDDQFSVERPDGSNFTLKIRSTKLEDSAMYFCASQTRAPDTQYFGPGTRLTVL.

The rearrangement links TRBV5-4 to TRBJ2-7; D might be TRBD1 (6 bases). Germline V gene lookup returns CDR1 SGHNT and CDR2 YYREEE (reference sequence). V was shortened by 2 bases and J by 0 bases, with 12 bases between the two germline ends. This CDR3 has 15 amino acids. CDR3 residues: CASSLQGFPSYEQYV. The CDR3 DNA follows: TGTGCCAGCAGCTTACAGGGATTCCCCTCCTACGAGCAGTACGTC.

This clone turned up a few times. The chain recombines TRBV28 with TRBJ2-4; either TRBD1 or TRBD2 may supply D (6 bases each). This CDR3 spans 14 amino acids. V dropped 8 bases and J dropped 2 bases, with 13 bases sitting between them. The V gene's germline CDR1 is MDHEN and CDR2 SYDVKM. CDR3 bases: TGTGCCAGCCAGTGGGGGGACACCAAAAACATTCAGTACTTC. Translated: CASQWGDTKNIQYF.

J is TRBJ2-3 and V is TRBV2; 11 bases align to TRBD2. The CDR3 runs to 15 residues. Per the germline V gene, CDR1 is SNHLY and CDR2 is FYNNEI. Trimming took 6 bases from V and 9 from J; bases not matched to a gene: 11. The CDR3 DNA is TGTGCCAGCAGGACTAGCGGGGCCACGGGAGAGACGCAGTATTTT. Translated: CASRTSGATGETQYF.

The CDR3 region has the DNA TGTGCCAGCAGCCCATTAGGTCCTGGACAGGCTGGAAACACCATATATTTT. Translating it yields CASSPLGPGQAGNTIYF. The V call is TRBV7-7, the J call TRBJ1-3, with 7 bases lining up with TRBD1. CDR1 and CDR2 (germline): SSHAT, FNYEAQ (reference sequence). The CDR3 has 17 residues. V was pared by 5 bases and J by 2 bases, with 12 bases of the junction left unmatched.

J is TRBJ2-7 and V is TRBV14, with 13 bases identical to TRBD2. V was clipped by 0 bases and J by 2 bases; unmatched bases: 10. The CDR3 has 19 amino acids. Germline CDR1 SGHDN, CDR2 FVKESK. The CDR3 protein is CASSQDLRLAGGRTYEQYF. CDR3 in DNA: TGTGCCAGCAGCCAAGATTTGAGACTAGCGGGGGGAAGAACCTACGAGCAGTACTTC. Full variable domain (remainder filled in from reference TRBV14 and TRBJ2-7): EAGVTQFPSHSVIEKGQTVTLRCDPISGHDNLYWYRRVMGKEIKFLLHFVKESKQDESGMPNNRFLAERTGGTYSTLKVQPAELEDSGVYFCASSQDLRLAGGRTYEQYFGPGTRLTVT.

This clone appeared a few times. J is TRBJ2-7 and V is TRBV7-6; D call uncertain. There are 15 residues in the CDR3. Germline lookup yields CDR1 SGHVS and CDR2 FNYEAQ. The V gene lost 0 bases and the J gene lost 5 bases, with 14 bases spanning the gap. The CDR3 sequence is CASSLALVGWDEQYF. CDR3 DNA: TGTGCCAGCAGCTTAGCGTTGGTCGGATGGGACGAGCAGTACTTC.

This clone was observed a handful of times. Different DNA sequences within this sample yield the same CDR3. This chain uses TRBV7-3 with TRBJ2-5; TRBD2 might be the D (5 bases). V gave up 2 bases and J gave up 7 bases, with 5 bases separating them. The CDR3 covers 11 residues. Germline-derived CDR1 and CDR2 are SGHTA and FQGTGA. The CDR3 sequence: CASSLGGTQYF. The CDR3 DNA reads as TGTGCCAGCAGCTTAGGAGGGACCCAGTACTTC.

In this sample, this clone turned up a few times. The chain employs TRBV7-3 and TRBJ2-5; D is unclear. CDR3 length equals 16 residues. Trimming removed 0 bases at V and 3 bases at J, with 14 bases between. Per germline, CDR1 SGHTA and CDR2 FQGTGA. CDR3 residues: CASSLTSVPNKETQYF. In DNA, the CDR3 is TGTGCCAGCAGCTTAACCAGCGTCCCGAACAAAGAGACCCAGTACTTC.

This clone was detected a few times. This chain links TRBV5-1 with TRBJ2-3; no clear D. The CDR3 loop spans 13 amino acids. The germline CDR1 and CDR2 sequences are SGHRS and YFSETQ. V was cut by 4 bases and J by 5 bases, with 11 bases left in between. In nucleotides, the CDR3 is TGCGCCAGCAGCCCCTTGACCGGAGATACGCAGTATTTT. Protein product: CASSPLTGDTQYF.

In this sample, this clone turned up a few times. The V gene is TRBV6-5, the J gene TRBJ2-7; 7 bases align to TRBD1. Unmatched junction bases numbered 5, after V lost 3 bases and J lost 0 bases. The germline V gene has CDR1 MNHEY and CDR2 SVGAGI. The CDR3 is 15 amino acids. As DNA, the CDR3 is TGTGCCAGCAGTTATTCCGGGACAGCCTCCTACGAGCAGTACTTC. It yields the protein CASSYSGTASYEQYF.

This clone occurred a few times. The chain employs TRBV14 and TRBJ2-5, with D perhaps TRBD1 (6 bases). CDR1 is SGHDN, CDR2 FVKESK, per germline. The length of the CDR3 is 19 residues. The ends were cut back, 5 bases at V and 4 bases at J, with 29 bases in the middle. The CDR3 loop is CASSSNRQAFNLIGETQYF. Here the CDR3 DNA reads TGTGCCAGCAGCTCAAATCGACAGGCTTTCAACCTGATAGGAGAGACCCAGTACTTC. The variable domain in full, completed from reference TRBV14 and TRBJ2-5, reads EAGVTQFPSHSVIEKGQTVTLRCDPISGHDNLYWYRRVMGKEIKFLLHFVKESKQDESGMPNNRFLAERTGGTYSTLKVQPAELEDSGVYFCASSSNRQAFNLIGETQYFGPGTRLLVL.

The gene calls are TRBV5-4 and TRBJ2-4, with TRBD1 matching over 7 bases. V lost 4 bases, J lost 8 bases, and 12 bases stayed unmatched. The CDR3 is 15 residues long. The germline CDR1 and CDR2 sequences are SGHNT and YYREEE (reference sequence). The CDR3 DNA follows: TGTGCCAGCAGCAACTTGGACAGGTCGAGGGACATTCAGTACTTC. Amino acid sequence: CASSNLDRSRDIQYF.

A few counts support this clone. This chain joins TRBV7-2 and TRBJ2-7; 8 bases map to TRBD2. Germline lookup yields CDR1 SGHTA and CDR2 FQGNSA. CDR3 length: 15 amino acids. Trimming removed 4 bases from V and 1 base from J; junction bases left unmatched: 6. The CDR3: CASSSQAGVSYEQYF. The CDR3, as DNA: TGTGCCAGCAGCTCCCAAGCGGGGGTATCCTACGAGCAGTACTTC.

The V and J genes are TRBV11-3 and TRBJ2-1; D is undetermined. The germline V and J ends were trimmed by 0 bases and 9 bases, with 3 bases remaining between them. The germline V gene encodes CDR1 SGHNT and CDR2 YENEEA. CDR3 size: 11 residues. The CDR3 is CASSLDGEQFF. CDR3 bases: TGTGCCAGCAGCTTAGACGGTGAGCAGTTCTTC.

The genes are TRBV27 and TRBJ2-4; D gene uncertain. The CDR3 has 18 residues. Between the trimmed V and J ends, which lost 5 bases and 0 bases, there was a span of 20 bases. The germline V gene encodes CDR1 MNHEY and CDR2 SMNVEV (reference sequence). This CDR3 reads CASSASMPANLAKNIQYF. The CDR3 DNA is TGTGCCAGCAGTGCCAGCATGCCGGCCAACCTAGCCAAAAACATTCAGTACTTC.

The chain links TRBV5-4 to TRBJ2-3; 8 nucleotides match TRBD2. V was pared by 4 bases and J by 6 bases, with 7 bases of the junction left unmatched. The germline CDR1 and CDR2 sequences are SGHNT and YYREEE (reference sequence). The CDR3 is 14 amino acids. The DNA of the CDR3 is TGTGCCAGCAGCCCGGGACTAGATGGGGATACGCAGTATTTT. Residues: CASSPGLDGDTQYF.

This clone appeared a single time. The chain uses TRBV12-5 and TRBJ2-7; possible D gene TRBD2, 5 bases. V lost 4 bases and J 7 bases, leaving 14 bases between the germline ends. There are 13 residues in the CDR3. Germline CDR1 reads LGHNT; CDR2 reads FRNRAP. The chain's CDR3 is CASGSKISGEQYF. The CDR3 coding sequence is TGTGCTAGTGGTTCGAAGATATCGGGGGAGCAGTACTTC. Drawing the rest from reference TRBV12-5 and TRBJ2-7, the complete variable domain is DARVTQTPRHKVTEMGQEVTMRCQPILGHNTVFWYRQTMMQGLELLAYFRNRAPLDDSGMPKDRFSAEMPDATLATLKIQPSEPRDSAVYFCASGSKISGEQYFGPGTRLTVT.

In regard to this clone: Other DNA sequences in this sample translate to the same CDR3. The chain joins TRBV9 to TRBJ2-1, with 9 bases lining up with TRBD1. The germline CDR1 and CDR2 sequences are SGDLS and YYNGEE. The ends lost 3 bases at V and 2 bases at J; junction bases unmatched: 3. The CDR3 covers 15 residues. CDR3 coding DNA: TGTGCCAGCAGCGCCGGACAGGGGACCTACAATGAGCAGTTCTTC. Translated: CASSAGQGTYNEQFF.

CDR3 amino acids: CASSSESIRGKLFF. CDR3 DNA sequence: TGTGCCAGCAGCTCGGAGTCGATTCGCGGAAAACTGTTTTTT. The genes are TRBV7-2 and TRBJ1-4, with no clear D. Germline assignment: CDR1 SGHTA and CDR2 FQGNSA. V lost 4 bases, J lost 10 bases, and 16 bases lay in between. The CDR3 spans 14 residues.

This chain joins TRBV7-9 and TRBJ2-2, with a tentative D call TRBD1 (6 bases). The germline gives CDR1 SEHNR, CDR2 FQNEAQ (reference sequence). V lost 6 bases to trimming and J lost 3 bases, with 14 bases between them. CDR3 length: 15 residues. This CDR3 reads CASSTGSVDTGELFF. As DNA, the CDR3 is TGTGCCAGCAGTACAGGGTCGGTCGACACCGGGGAGCTGTTTTTT.

This chain joins TRBV7-9 and TRBJ2-7, with TRBD2 matching 10 bases. The V and J ends lost 5 bases and 3 bases, in that order; junction bases with no gene match: 1. Germline-derived CDR1 and CDR2 are SEHNR and FQNEAQ (reference sequence). CDR3 length: 13 amino acids. The CDR3 sequence is CASSPSGGYEQYF. CDR3 DNA: TGTGCCAGCAGCCCTAGCGGGGGCTACGAGCAGTACTTC.

The chain has TRBV5-1 and TRBJ2-1; 7 bases fit TRBD2. The CDR3 runs to 16 residues. The trim removed 0 bases at V and 3 bases at J, leaving 6 bases unmatched. CDR1 is SGHRS, CDR2 YFSETQ, per germline. The CDR3 nucleotides read TGCGCCAGCAGCTTGGCCTGGTCGGGGGGCTACAATGAGCAGTTCTTC. Translation: CASSLAWSGGYNEQFF.

This clone was seen only a few times. The chain links TRBV7-2 to TRBJ2-7; 9 bases fit TRBD1. The CDR3 has 14 amino acids. With 1 base clipped from V and 10 bases from J, the junction kept 8 bases outside the gene matches. Per germline, CDR1 SGHTA and CDR2 FQGNSA. For the CDR3, the DNA is TGTGCCAGCAGCTTAGACAGGGGGCTGGAGGGCCAGTACTTC. Its protein is CASSLDRGLEGQYF.

This clone was recorded a few times. The chain carries TRBV7-2 and TRBJ2-1; D is unclear. Trimming shortened V by 4 bases and J by 10 bases, and 11 bases separated the two germline ends. The germline V gene has CDR1 SGHTA and CDR2 FQGNSA. The CDR3 is 12 amino acids. This CDR3 is CASSYRLGEQFF. The DNA of the CDR3 is TGTGCCAGCAGCTATAGATTAGGGGAGCAGTTCTTC.